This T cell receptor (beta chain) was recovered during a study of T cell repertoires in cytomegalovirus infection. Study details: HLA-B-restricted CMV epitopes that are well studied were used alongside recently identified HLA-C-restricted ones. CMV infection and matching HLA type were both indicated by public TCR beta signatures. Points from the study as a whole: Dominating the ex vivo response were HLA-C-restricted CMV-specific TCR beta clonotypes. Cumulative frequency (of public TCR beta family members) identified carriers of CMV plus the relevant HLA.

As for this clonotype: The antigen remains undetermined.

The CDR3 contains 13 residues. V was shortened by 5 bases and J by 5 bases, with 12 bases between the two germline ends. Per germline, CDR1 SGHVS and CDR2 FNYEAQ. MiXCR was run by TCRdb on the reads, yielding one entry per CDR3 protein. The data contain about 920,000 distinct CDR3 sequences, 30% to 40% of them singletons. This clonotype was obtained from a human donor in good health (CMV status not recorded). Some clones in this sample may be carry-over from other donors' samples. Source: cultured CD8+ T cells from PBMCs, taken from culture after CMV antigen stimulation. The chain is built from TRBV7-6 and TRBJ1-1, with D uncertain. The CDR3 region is CASSLTGFTEAFF. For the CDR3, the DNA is TGTGCCAGCAGCCTTACGGGTTTTACTGAAGCTTTCTTT.